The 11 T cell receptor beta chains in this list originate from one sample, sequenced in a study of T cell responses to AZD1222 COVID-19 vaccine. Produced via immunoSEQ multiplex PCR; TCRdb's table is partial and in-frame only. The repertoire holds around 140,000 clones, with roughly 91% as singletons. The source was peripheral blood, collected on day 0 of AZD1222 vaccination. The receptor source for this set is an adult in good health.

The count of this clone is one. For the CDR3, the DNA is TGTGCCAGCAGCGACAGGGGATCCATGAACACTGAAGCTTTCTTT. This gives the protein CASSDRGSMNTEAFF. The gene calls are TRBV7-9 and TRBJ1-1; 8 bases match TRBD1. The CDR3 has 15 amino acids. Germline V gene sequence: CDR1 SEHNR, CDR2 FQNEAQ (reference sequence). With 5 bases clipped from V and 0 bases from J, the junction kept 5 bases outside the gene matches.

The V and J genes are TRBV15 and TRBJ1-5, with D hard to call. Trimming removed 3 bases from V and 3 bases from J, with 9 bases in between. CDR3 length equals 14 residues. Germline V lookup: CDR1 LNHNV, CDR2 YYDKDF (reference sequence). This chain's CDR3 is CATSSRAANQPQHF. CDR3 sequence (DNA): TGTGCCACCAGCAGCCGGGCAGCCAATCAGCCCCAGCATTTT.

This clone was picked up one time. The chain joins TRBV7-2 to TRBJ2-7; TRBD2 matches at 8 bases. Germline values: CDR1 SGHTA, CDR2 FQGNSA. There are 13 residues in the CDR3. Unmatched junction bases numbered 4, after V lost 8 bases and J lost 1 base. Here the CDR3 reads CASRSGNSYEQYF. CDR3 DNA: TGTGCCAGCCGTAGCGGGAATTCCTACGAGCAGTACTTC. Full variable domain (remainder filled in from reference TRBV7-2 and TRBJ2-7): GAGVSQSPSNKVTEKGKDVELRCDPISGHTALYWYRQSLGQGLEFLIYFQGNSAPDKSGLPSDRFSAERTGGSVSTLTIQRTQQEDSAVYLCASRSGNSYEQYFGPGTRLTVT.

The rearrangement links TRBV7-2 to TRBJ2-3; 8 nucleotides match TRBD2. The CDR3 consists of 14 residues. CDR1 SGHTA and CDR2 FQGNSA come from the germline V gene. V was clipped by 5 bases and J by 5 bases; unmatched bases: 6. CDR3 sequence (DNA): TGTGCCAGCAGCCCAGGACTAGCAGTAGATACGCAGTATTTT. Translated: CASSPGLAVDTQYF.

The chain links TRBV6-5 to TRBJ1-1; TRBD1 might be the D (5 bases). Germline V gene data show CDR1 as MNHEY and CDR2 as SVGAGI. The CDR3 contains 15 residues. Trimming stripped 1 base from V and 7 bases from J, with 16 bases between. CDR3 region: CASSYWGPGGSEAFF. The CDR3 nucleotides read TGTGCCAGCAGTTACTGGGGACCCGGGGGGAGTGAAGCTTTCTTT.

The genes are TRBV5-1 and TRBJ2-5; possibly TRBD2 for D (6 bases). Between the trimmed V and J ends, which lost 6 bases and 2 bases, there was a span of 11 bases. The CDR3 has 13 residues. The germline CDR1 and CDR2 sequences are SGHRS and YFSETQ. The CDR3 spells CASTRDWQETQYF. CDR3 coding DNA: TGCGCCAGCACCCGGGACTGGCAAGAGACCCAGTACTTC. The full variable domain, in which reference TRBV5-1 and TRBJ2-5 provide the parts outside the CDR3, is KAGVTQTPRYLIKTRGQQVTLSCSPISGHRSVSWYQQTPGQGLQFLFEYFSETQRNKGNFPGRFSGRQFSNSRSEMNVSTLELGDSALYLCASTRDWQETQYFGPGTRLLVL.

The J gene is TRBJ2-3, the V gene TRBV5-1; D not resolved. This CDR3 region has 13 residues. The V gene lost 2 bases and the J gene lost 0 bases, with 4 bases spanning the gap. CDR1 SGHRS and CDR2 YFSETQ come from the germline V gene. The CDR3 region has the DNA TGCGCCAGCAGCTTTTACAGCACAGATACGCAGTATTTT. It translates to CASSFYSTDTQYF.

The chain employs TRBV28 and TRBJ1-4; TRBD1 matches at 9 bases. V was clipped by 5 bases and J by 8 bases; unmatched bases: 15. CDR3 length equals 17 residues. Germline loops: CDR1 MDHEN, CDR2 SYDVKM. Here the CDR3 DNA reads TGTGCCAGCAGTCAAGAAAAGGGGACAGGGTTTTGGGAAAAACTGTTTTTT. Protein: CASSQEKGTGFWEKLFF.

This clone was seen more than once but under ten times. In nucleotides, the CDR3 is TGTGCCATCAGTACGACAGATTCCGATGGCTACACCTTC. Amino acid sequence: CAISTTDSDGYTF. The chain is built from TRBV10-3 and TRBJ1-2, with D perhaps matching TRBD1 (5 bases). The V end was cut by 5 bases, the J end by 6 bases, with 13 bases between. The CDR3 length is 13 residues. Per germline, CDR1 ENHRY and CDR2 SYGVKD.

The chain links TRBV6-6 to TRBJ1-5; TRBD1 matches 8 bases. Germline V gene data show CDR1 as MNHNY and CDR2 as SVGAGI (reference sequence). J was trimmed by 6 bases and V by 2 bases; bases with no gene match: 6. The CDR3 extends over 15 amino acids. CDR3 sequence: CASSYPDRGPQPQHF. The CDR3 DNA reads TGTGCCAGCAGTTACCCAGACAGGGGTCCTCAGCCCCAGCATTTT.

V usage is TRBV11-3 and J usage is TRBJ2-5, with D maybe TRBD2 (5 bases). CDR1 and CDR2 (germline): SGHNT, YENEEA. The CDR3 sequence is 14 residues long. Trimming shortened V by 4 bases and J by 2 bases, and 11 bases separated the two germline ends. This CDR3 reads CASSSERTQETQYF. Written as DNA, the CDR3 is TGTGCCAGCAGCTCGGAGCGGACGCAAGAGACCCAGTACTTC.